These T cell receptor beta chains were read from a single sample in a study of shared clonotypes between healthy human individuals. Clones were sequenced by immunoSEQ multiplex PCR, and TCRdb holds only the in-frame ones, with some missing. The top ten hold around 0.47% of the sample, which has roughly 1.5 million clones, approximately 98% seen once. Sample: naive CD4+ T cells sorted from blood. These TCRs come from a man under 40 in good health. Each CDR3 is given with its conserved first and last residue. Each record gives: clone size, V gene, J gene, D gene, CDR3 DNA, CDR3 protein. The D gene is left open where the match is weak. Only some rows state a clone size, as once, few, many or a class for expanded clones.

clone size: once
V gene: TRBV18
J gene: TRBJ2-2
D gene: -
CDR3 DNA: TGTGCCAGCTCACCACCCAGCGGGCACACCGGGGAGCTGTTTTTT
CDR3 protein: CASSPPSGHTGELFF

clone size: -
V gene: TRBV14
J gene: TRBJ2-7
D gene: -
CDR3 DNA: TGTGCCAGCAGCCAAGACTACAGGCGCCGGCTCGAGCAGTACTTC
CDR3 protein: CASSQDYRRRLEQYF

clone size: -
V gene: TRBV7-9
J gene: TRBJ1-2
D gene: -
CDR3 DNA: TGTGCCAGCAGCGTCGGTGGCTATGGCTACACCTTC
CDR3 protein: CASSVGGYGYTF

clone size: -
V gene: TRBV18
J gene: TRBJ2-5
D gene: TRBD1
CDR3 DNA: TGTGCCAGCTCATGGAGGACAGGGTCAGAGACCCAGTACTTC
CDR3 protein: CASSWRTGSETQYF

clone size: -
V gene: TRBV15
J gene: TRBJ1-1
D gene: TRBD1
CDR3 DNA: TGTGCCACCAGCACCTTGCAGGGGGGCACTGAAGCTTTCTTT
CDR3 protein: CATSTLQGGTEAFF

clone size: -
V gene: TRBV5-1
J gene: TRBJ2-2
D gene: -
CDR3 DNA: TGCGCCAGCAGCTTGTTAGTAGGCGCGAACACCGGGGAGCTGTTTTTT
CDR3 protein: CASSLLVGANTGELFF

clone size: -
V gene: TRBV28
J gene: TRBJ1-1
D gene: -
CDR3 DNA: TGTGCCAGCAGTCCCCAGGGCGGGAACACTGAAGCTTTCTTT
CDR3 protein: CASSPQGGNTEAFF

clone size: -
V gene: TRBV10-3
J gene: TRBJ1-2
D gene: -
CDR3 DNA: TGTGCCATCAGTGAAGGTTTATATGGCTACACCTTC
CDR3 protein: CAISEGLYGYTF

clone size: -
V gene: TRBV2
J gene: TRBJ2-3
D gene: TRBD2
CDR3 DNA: TGTGCCAGCATCGACCGGGGGAGGGCCTCGGAGGCGCAGTATTTT
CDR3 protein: CASIDRGRASEAQYF

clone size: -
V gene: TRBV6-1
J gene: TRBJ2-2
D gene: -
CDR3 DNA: TGTGCCAGCGGGCCGGGACCGTTCACCGGGGAGCTGTTTTTT
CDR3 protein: CASGPGPFTGELFF

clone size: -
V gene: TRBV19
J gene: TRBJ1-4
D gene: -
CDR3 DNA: TGTGCCAGTAGTATGAGATCGGGGGCTGTTGAAAAACTGTTTTTT
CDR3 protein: CASSMRSGAVEKLFF

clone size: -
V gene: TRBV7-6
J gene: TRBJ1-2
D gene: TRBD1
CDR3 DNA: TGTGCCAGCAGCTTACCCGGAGGGGGACAGGGGGCGGGTGGCTACACCTTC
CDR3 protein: CASSLPGGGQGAGGYTF

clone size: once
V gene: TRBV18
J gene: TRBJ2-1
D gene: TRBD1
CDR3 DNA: TGTGCCAGCTCAGGGGACAGGGGGAATGAGCAGTTCTTC
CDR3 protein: CASSGDRGNEQFF

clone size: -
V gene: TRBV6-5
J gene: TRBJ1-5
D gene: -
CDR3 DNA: TGTGCCAGCAGCCCCGGACCATATAGCAATCAGCCCCAGCATTTT
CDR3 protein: CASSPGPYSNQPQHF

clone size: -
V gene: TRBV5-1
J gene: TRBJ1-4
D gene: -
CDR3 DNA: TGCGCCAGCAGCTTGGGGTTGGGGGAGGACGATGAAAAACTGTTTTTT
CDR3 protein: CASSLGLGEDDEKLFF

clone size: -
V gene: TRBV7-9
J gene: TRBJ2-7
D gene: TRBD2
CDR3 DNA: TGTGCCAGCAGCCCCCCTGGACTAGCGGGCCAATTGTACGAGCAGTACTTC
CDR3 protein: CASSPPGLAGQLYEQYF

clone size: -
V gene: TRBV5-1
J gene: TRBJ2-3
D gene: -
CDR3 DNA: TGCGCCAGCCGTTGGGGGGCGGTCCGCACAGATACGCAGTATTTT
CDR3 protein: CASRWGAVRTDTQYF

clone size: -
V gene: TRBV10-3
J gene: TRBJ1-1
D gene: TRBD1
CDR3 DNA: TGTGCCACTCAGACAGGGATGAACACTGAAGCTTTCTTT
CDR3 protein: CATQTGMNTEAFF

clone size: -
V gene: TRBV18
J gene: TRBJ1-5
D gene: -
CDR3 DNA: TGTGCCAGCTCACCGACGGGACCGAATAGCAATCAGCCCCAGCATTTT
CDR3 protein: CASSPTGPNSNQPQHF

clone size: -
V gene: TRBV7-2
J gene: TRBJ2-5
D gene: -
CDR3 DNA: TGTGCCAGCAGCAGGCGATCCAATCGCGGGACCCAGTACTTC
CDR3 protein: CASSRRSNRGTQYF

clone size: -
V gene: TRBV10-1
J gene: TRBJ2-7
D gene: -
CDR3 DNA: TGCGCCAGCAGTGAGTCGATCCAGGGCGGGTACGAGCAGTACTTC
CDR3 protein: CASSESIQGGYEQYF

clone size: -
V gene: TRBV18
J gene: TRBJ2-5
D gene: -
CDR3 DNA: TGTGCCAGCTCACCACGGACGGGAGATCAAGAGACCCAGTACTTC
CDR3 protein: CASSPRTGDQETQYF

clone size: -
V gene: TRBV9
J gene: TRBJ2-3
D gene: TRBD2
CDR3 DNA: TGTGCCAGCAGCCCCGAAAGCGGGAGTACAGATACGCAGTATTTT
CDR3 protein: CASSPESGSTDTQYF

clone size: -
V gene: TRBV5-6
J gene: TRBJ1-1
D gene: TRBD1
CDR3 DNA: TGTGCCAGCAGCGCCCCGGACAGGGTGAACACTGAAGCTTTCTTT
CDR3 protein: CASSAPDRVNTEAFF

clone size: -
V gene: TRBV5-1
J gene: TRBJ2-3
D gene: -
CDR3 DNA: TGCGCCAGCAGCTTGGCCCCGACTTCCCCCGTAGATACGCAGTATTTT
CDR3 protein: CASSLAPTSPVDTQYF

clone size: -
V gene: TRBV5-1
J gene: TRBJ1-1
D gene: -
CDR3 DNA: TGCGCCAGCAGCTTGCTGGGATCGGACACTGAAGCTTTCTTT
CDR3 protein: CASSLLGSDTEAFF

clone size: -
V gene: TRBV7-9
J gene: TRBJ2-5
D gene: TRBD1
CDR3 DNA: TGTGCCAGCAGCGGGACAGTGGCGACCCAGTACTTC
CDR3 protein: CASSGTVATQYF

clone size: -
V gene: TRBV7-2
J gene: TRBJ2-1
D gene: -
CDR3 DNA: TGTGCCAGCAGCTTATATTATAGCGGTACCTACAATGAGCAGTTCTTC
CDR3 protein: CASSLYYSGTYNEQFF

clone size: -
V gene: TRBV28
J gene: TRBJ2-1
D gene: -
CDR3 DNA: TGTGCCAGCAGTAAATCTGGGGCTTACAATGAGCAGTTCTTC
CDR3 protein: CASSKSGAYNEQFF

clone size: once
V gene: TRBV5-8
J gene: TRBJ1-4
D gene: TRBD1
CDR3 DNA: TGTGCCAGCAGCTTAGGGGACAGGGATAATGAAAAACTGTTTTTT
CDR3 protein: CASSLGDRDNEKLFF

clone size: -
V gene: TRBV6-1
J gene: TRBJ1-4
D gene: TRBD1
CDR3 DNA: TGTGCCAGCAGTGAAGTACCGGGACAGAATGAAAAACTGTTTTTT
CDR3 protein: CASSEVPGQNEKLFF

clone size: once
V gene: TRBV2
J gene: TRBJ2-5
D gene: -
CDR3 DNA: TGTGCCAGCCTAGTTGTGTACGAGACCCAGTACTTC
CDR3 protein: CASLVVYETQYF

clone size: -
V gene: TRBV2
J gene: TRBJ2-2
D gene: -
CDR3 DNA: TGTGCCAAATGTAAGACCCGCGGGAACACCGGGGAGCTGTTTTTT
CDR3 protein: CAKCKTRGNTGELFF

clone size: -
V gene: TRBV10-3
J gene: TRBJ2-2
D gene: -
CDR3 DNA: TGTGCCATCAGGCCTAACACAGGGACCGGGGAGCTGTTTTTT
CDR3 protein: CAIRPNTGTGELFF

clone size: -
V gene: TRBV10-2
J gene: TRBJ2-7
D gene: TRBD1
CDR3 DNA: TGCGCCAGCAATCAAGGACAGGGAGCGGGCTACGAGCAGTACTTC
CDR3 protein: CASNQGQGAGYEQYF

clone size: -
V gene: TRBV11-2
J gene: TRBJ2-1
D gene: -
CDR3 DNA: TGTGCCAGCAGCCCAGAAGGGGGTGAGCAGTTCTTC
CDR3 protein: CASSPEGGEQFF

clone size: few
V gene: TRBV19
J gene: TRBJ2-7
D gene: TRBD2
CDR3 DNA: TGTGCCAGTAGTATAGCTAGCGGGGTCGAGCAGTACTTC
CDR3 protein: CASSIASGVEQYF

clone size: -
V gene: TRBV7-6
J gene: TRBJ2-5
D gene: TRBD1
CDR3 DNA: TGTGCCAGCAGCCCTATGGACAGGGCTTTACGACGGACGGGGGAGACCCAGTACTTC
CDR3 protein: CASSPMDRALRRTGETQYF

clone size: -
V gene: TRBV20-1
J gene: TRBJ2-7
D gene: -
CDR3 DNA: TGCAGTACCACTAGTGCGCCAAAGCAGTACTTC
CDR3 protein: CSTTSAPKQYF

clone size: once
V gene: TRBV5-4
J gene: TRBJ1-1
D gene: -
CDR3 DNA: TGTGCCAGCCACGCTGCGGGCGTGGGAGTTGCTGAAGCTTTCTTT
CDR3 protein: CASHAAGVGVAEAFF

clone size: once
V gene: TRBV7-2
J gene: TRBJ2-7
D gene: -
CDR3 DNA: TGTGCCCTCTGCATAGGGCCTTTCACATCCTACGAGCAGTACTTC
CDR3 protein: CALCIGPFTSYEQYF

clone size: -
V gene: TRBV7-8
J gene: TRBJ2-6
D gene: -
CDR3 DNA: TGTGCCAGCAGCAGAAGGAGGTACCCACAAAGTCGGGCCAACGTCCTGACTTTC
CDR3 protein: CASSRRRYPQSRANVLTF

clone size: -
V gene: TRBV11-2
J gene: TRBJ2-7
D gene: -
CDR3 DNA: TGTGCCAGCAGCTTAGGGGCCCACGAGCAGTACTTC
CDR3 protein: CASSLGAHEQYF

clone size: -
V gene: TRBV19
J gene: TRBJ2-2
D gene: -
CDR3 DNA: TGTGCCAGTAGTATAGATGCGAGGGTCCCCGGGGAGCTGTTTTTT
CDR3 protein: CASSIDARVPGELFF

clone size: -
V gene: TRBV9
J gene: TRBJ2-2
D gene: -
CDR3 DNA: TGTGCCAGCAGCGTAGTTGGGACAATCGGTCAGCTGTTTTTT
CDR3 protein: CASSVVGTIGQLFF

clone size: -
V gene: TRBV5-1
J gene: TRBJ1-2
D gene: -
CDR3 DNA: TGCGCCAGCAGCTTGTCTGGGGGAGCTAACTATGGCTACACCTTC
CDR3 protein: CASSLSGGANYGYTF

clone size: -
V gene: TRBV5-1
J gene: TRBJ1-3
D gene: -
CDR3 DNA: TGCGCCAGCAGCGAAGGGGTACTCGGAAACACCATATATTTT
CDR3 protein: CASSEGVLGNTIYF

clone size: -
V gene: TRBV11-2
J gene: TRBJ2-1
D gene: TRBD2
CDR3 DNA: TGTGCCAGCAGCCACGGACTAGCGGGAGGATCGGAGCAGTTCTTC
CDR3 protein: CASSHGLAGGSEQFF

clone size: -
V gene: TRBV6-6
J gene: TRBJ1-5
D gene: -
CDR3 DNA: TGTGCCAGCAGTACAGGGACACTACTAAATCAGCCCCAGCATTTT
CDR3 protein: CASSTGTLLNQPQHF

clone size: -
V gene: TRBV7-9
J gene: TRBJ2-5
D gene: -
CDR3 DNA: TGTGCCAGCAGCCCCGGGACGGTGATAGAGACCCAGTACTTC
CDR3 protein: CASSPGTVIETQYF

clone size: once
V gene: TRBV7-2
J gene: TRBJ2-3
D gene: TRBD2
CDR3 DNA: TGTGCCAGCAGCTCCCATAGCGGGATAAGCACAGATACGCAGTATTTT
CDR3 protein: CASSSHSGISTDTQYF